This T cell receptor beta chain was obtained from a study of OX40 agonist ivuxolimab in advanced cancers. Assay: immunoSEQ multiplex PCR; the TCRdb copy retains only in-frame clones and omits some. The sample records 55,000 to 75,000 clones, about 84% being singletons. V gave up 2 bases and J gave up 6 bases; unmatched junction bases: 3. Germline CDR1 reads MGHDK; CDR2 reads SYGVNS. The CDR3 is made up of 13 amino acids. The V call is TRBV25-1, the J call TRBJ2-7; TRBD2 agrees at 8 bases. Sequenced here: CD4+ or CD8+ T cells sorted from blood, sampled in a trial of the OX40 agonist ivuxolimab. This receptor was identified in an adult with an advanced solid tumor such as melanoma, head and neck, liver or kidney cancer. The CDR3 region has the DNA TGTGCCAGCAGTGAAGGTGGGACTAGCGAGCAGTACTTC. Protein product: CASSEGGTSEQYF.